These 32 T cell receptor beta chains were sequenced from one sample in a study of tissue T cells after allogeneic stem cell transplantation. TCRdb's copy holds only in-frame clones and misses some; the assay was immunoSEQ multiplex PCR. The data contain under 3,500 clones, 45% to 50% of them singletons. Sample time point: mouse harvest day 14 after allogeneic transplant. Mouse grafts combined 10^7 T-cell-depleted bone marrow cells with 10^6 splenic CD5+ T cells. Sequenced: gut tissue. Receptors originate from a female BALB/c mouse given C57BL/6 T cells with graft-versus-host disease after an allogeneic hematopoietic cell transplant.

On this clone itself: Any gene name here is a mouse gene name. The CDR3 is cut off 1 residue early in the read; its end comes from the germline J gene. This sequence joins TRBV26 and TRBJ2-7; 9 bases align to TRBD1. The V and J ends lost 2 bases and 4 bases, in that order; junction bases with no gene match: 6. This CDR3 spans 15 amino acids. Germline loops: CDR1 KGHPV, CDR2 FQNQEV (reference sequence). CDR3 in amino acids: CASSLPGQGSYEQYF. The CDR3 bases that were read are TGTGCCAGCAGTCTGCCGGGACAGGGTTCTTATGAACAGTAC.

On this clone: Genes and germline are mouse. The read terminates 1 residue ahead of where the CDR3 ends, so the germline J gene completes it. The genes are TRBV2 and TRBJ1-5, with a tentative D call TRBD1 (5 bases). This CDR3 has 15 residues. Germline CDR1 is LGHNA and CDR2 is YSYQKL. V was cut by 4 bases and J by 0 bases, with 10 bases left in between. CDR3 loop: CASSRGTDNNQAPLF. The CDR3 DNA, read in part, is TGTGCCAGCAGCCGAGGGACCGATAACAACCAGGCTCCGCTT.

A remark on this clone: Gene names are mouse gene names. The observed sequence ends 1 residue before the CDR3 terminus, with the missing tail filled in from the germline J gene. The V and J genes are TRBV26 and TRBJ2-4, with 12 positions matching TRBD2. V shed 4 bases and J 4 bases; nucleotides not matched to a gene: 3. This CDR3 region has 15 residues. The germline CDR1 and CDR2 sequences are KGHPV and FQNQEV (reference sequence). The CDR3 loop reads CASSPRTGGENTLYF. CDR3 bases read: TGTGCCAGCAGTCCCCGGACTGGGGGGGAAAACACCTTGTAC.

Remarks on this clone: Gene names and germline match the mouse. Coverage ceases 1 residue before the CDR3 finishes, and the germline J gene fills in the end. This chain connects TRBV13-2 to TRBJ1-2; weak D call: TRBD1 (6 bases). V lost 2 bases to trimming and J lost 4 bases, with 9 bases between them. CDR1 NNHNN and CDR2 SYGAGS come from the germline V gene (reference sequence). This CDR3 has 13 amino acids. CDR3 in amino acids: CASGEGGGSDYTF. The covered CDR3 bases are TGTGCCAGCGGTGAAGGAGGGGGCTCCGACTACACC.

As for this clone: All gene names here are mouse names. CDR3 DNA, as far as it was read: TGTGCCAGCAGTCTGCCGGGGACTGGGGACCAAGACACCCAGTAC. Protein sequence: CASSLPGTGDQDTQY. The CDR3 as a whole reads CASSLPGTGDQDTQYF. The chain combines TRBV26 with TRBJ2-5; TRBD2 matches 10 bases. Sequencing ends 1 residue short of the CDR3 end; the germline J gene provides the rest. From germline, CDR1 is KGHPV and CDR2 FQNQEV (reference sequence). CDR3 length: 16 amino acids. V was pared by 2 bases and J by 1 base, with 3 bases of the junction left unmatched. The complete variable domain, with remaining parts taken from reference TRBV26 and TRBJ2-5, reads NSKVIQTPRYLVKGQGQKAKMRCIPEKGHPVVFWYQQNKNNEFKFLINFQNQEVLQQIDMTEKRFSAECPSNSPCSLEIQSSEAGDSALYLCASSLPGTGDQDTQYFGPGTRLLVL.

Note on this clone: All gene names here are mouse names. The read terminates 1 residue before the CDR3 end, so the remaining end is supplied by the germline J gene. V is TRBV13-1 and J is TRBJ2-4; possible D gene TRBD2, 7 bases. Germline CDR1 and CDR2: NSHNY and SYGAGN. V gave up 3 bases and J gave up 0 bases, with 14 bases separating them. The CDR3 covers 16 residues. This CDR3 is CASSGGPGGSQNTLYF. The CDR3 bases that were read are TGTGCCAGCAGTGGGGGGCCGGGGGGGAGTCAAAACACCTTGTAC.

This clone was found once. Mouse gene names and germline throughout. The missing CDR3 end, 1 residue past where the read stops, is filled in from the germline J gene. The chain has TRBV3 and TRBJ2-3, with TRBD1 matching over 8 bases. Germline CDR1 reads SNHLY; CDR2 reads FYNGKV (reference sequence). CDR3 size: 14 residues. Trimming took 5 bases from V and 2 from J; bases not matched to a gene: 3. The sequenced CDR3 bases are TGTGCCAGCAGCCCAGGGGGCCTTGCAGAAACGCTGTAT. Its protein is CASSPGGLAETLY. The complete CDR3 reads CASSPGGLAETLYF.

This clone was counted between two and nine times. Each gene name is a mouse one. The CDR3 end lies 1 residue beyond the end of the read and is filled in from the germline J gene. The J gene is TRBJ2-7, the V gene TRBV16; 10 bases fit TRBD2. The CDR3 is made up of 13 amino acids. CDR1 is SGHSA, CDR2 FRNQAP, per germline. The V and J ends lost 4 bases and 6 bases, in that order; junction bases with no gene match: 3. The part of the CDR3 DNA that was read is TGTGCAAGCAGCTCTGGGGGGGCGCTTGAACAGTAC. It translates to CASSSGGALEQY. From start to end, the CDR3 is CASSSGGALEQYF.

As to this clone: The germline and genes are mouse ones. The read finishes 1 residue shy of the CDR3 end, and the germline J gene is used to complete it. Other DNA sequences from this sample encode an identical CDR3 as well. The chain uses TRBV13-2 and TRBJ2-5; possibly TRBD1 for D (6 bases). This CDR3 region has 14 residues. V was pared by 2 bases and J by 0 bases, with 7 bases between. CDR1 and CDR2 (germline): NNHNN, SYGAGS (reference sequence). CDR3 in amino acids: CASGDRGNQDTQYF. The sequenced part of the CDR3 DNA is TGTGCCAGCGGTGACAGGGGTAACCAAGACACCCAGTAC.

A word on this clone: Mouse gene names and germline throughout. The DNA read from the CDR3 is TGTGCCAGCAGTGATGTTGGGGATTTCCTTTATGAACAGTAC. Its translation is CASSDVGDFLYEQY. The whole CDR3 protein reads CASSDVGDFLYEQYF. This chain connects TRBV13-3 to TRBJ2-7; TRBD2 might be the D (5 bases). From the germline J gene comes the end of the CDR3, since the read stops 1 residue before it. This CDR3 has 15 amino acids. V shed 0 bases and J shed 4 bases, with 14 bases lying between them. CDR1 and CDR2 from the germline V gene are NNHDY and SYVADS.

This clone has just a few counts. Gene names are the mouse ones. The sequence runs out 1 residue before the end of the CDR3; the remainder is reconstructed from the germline J gene. The gene calls are TRBV13-1 and TRBJ1-4; D ambiguous. Germline V gene data show CDR1 as NSHNY and CDR2 as SYGAGN. Trimming took off 2 bases at V and 0 bases at J, with 8 bases between the two ends. This CDR3 is 15 amino acids long. CDR3 sequence reads: CASSDGPISNERLFF. Incomplete CDR3 DNA: TGTGCCAGCAGTGACGGGCCCATTTCCAACGAAAGATTATTT.

This clone was seen only once. The gene names given are mouse names. The read ends 1 residue shy of where the CDR3 ends; the end is completed using the germline J gene. This sequence joins TRBV12-1 and TRBJ2-7; a possible D gene is TRBD1 (6 bases). V was pared by 2 bases and J by 4 bases, with 8 bases between. The CDR3 extends over 12 amino acids. Per germline, CDR1 SGHSN and CDR2 HYEKVE. The CDR3 spells CASSPGTYEQYF. The part of the CDR3 DNA that was read is TGTGCCAGCTCTCCCGGGACATATGAACAGTAC. The full variable domain, its missing parts supplied by reference TRBV12-1 and TRBJ2-7, is DSGVVQSPRHIIKEKGGRSVLTCIPISGHSNVVWYQQTLGKELKFLIQHYEKVERDKGFLPSRFSVQQFDDYHSEMNMSALELEDSAMYFCASSPGTYEQYFGPGTRLTVL.

Regarding this clone: Mouse gene names apply. Read coverage stops 1 residue before the CDR3 terminus; the germline J gene supplies the remainder. Other DNA sequences in the same sample also yield this CDR3. The chain employs TRBV16 and TRBJ2-7; 7 nucleotides line up with TRBD2. The CDR3 consists of 14 residues. Germline values: CDR1 SGHSA, CDR2 FRNQAP. Trimming cost V 1 base and J 0 bases; bases outside gene matches: 0. The covered CDR3 bases are TGTGCAAGCAGCTTAGGGGGGGGCTCCTATGAACAGTAC. It is translated as CASSLGGGSYEQY. The entire CDR3 protein reads CASSLGGGSYEQYF.

In regard to this clone: A far larger clone is one base from this, pointing to a likely read error. Each gene name is a mouse one. The read is 1 residue too short to cover the CDR3 end, so that end is filled in from the germline J gene. J is TRBJ2-4 and V is TRBV13-2; 7 bases fit TRBD2. V lost 0 bases, J lost 0 bases, and 4 bases stayed unmatched. Germline loops: CDR1 NNHNN, CDR2 SYGAGS (reference sequence). The CDR3 consists of 16 residues. The CDR3 loop reads CASGDGPGGSQNTLYF. The CDR3 DNA, read in part, is TGTGCCAGCGGTGATGGGCCGGGGGGGAGTCAAAACACCTTGTAC.

This clone is judged medium-sized (0.01 to 0.1%). Gene labels here are mouse ones. With the read ending 1 residue before the CDR3 end, the germline J gene is used to fill in that end. This chain links TRBV16 with TRBJ2-3, with TRBD2 identical over 8 bases. This CDR3 is 19 amino acids long. With 0 bases clipped from V and 0 bases from J, the junction kept 11 bases outside the gene matches. Germline CDR1 is SGHSA and CDR2 is FRNQAP. The CDR3 loop is CASSLDEVGGKGSAETLYF. CDR3 DNA, as far as it was read: TGTGCAAGCAGCTTAGATGAGGTGGGGGGGAAGGGGAGTGCAGAAACGCTGTAT.

A note on this clone: Gene names are mouse gene names. The read ends 1 residue shy of where the CDR3 ends; the end is completed using the germline J gene. The chain recombines TRBV13-1 with TRBJ2-7; no firm D call. Germline V gene lookup returns CDR1 NSHNY and CDR2 SYGAGN. The CDR3 is made up of 11 amino acids. Trimming removed 7 bases at V and 9 bases at J, with 14 bases between. CDR3 protein: CASRHASGQYF. CDR3 DNA (partial): TGTGCCAGCCGTCACGCTTCGGGACAGTAC.

This clone was found a few times. The gene names given are mouse names. Read data end 1 residue before the CDR3 end; the end is taken from the germline J gene. J is TRBJ2-2 and V is TRBV26, with 8 bases identical to TRBD1. V trimming: 1 base; J trimming: 3 bases; junction bases outside the gene matches: 7. Germline V lookup: CDR1 KGHPV, CDR2 FQNQEV (reference sequence). The CDR3 runs to 17 residues. The part of the CDR3 DNA that was read is TGTGCCAGCAGTCTGTGGACAGGGAATAGGGACACCGGGCAGCTCTAC. It encodes CASSLWTGNRDTGQLY. The full CDR3 reads CASSLWTGNRDTGQLYF. Full variable domain (missing parts from reference TRBV26 and TRBJ2-2): NSKVIQTPRYLVKGQGQKAKMRCIPEKGHPVVFWYQQNKNNEFKFLINFQNQEVLQQIDMTEKRFSAECPSNSPCSLEIQSSEAGDSALYLCASSLWTGNRDTGQLYFGEGSKLTVL.

As regards this clone: Gene names refer to mouse genes. The CDR3 is cut off 1 residue early in the read; its end comes from the germline J gene. The V call is TRBV19, the J call TRBJ2-1; D gene uncertain. Germline lookup yields CDR1 FNHDT and CDR2 SITEND (reference sequence). The CDR3 spans 14 residues. Trimming removed 4 bases at V and 1 base at J, with 9 bases between. CDR3 DNA, as far as it was read: TGTGCCAGCAGTTCGAGACCAAACTATGCTGAGCAGTTC. This codes for CASSSRPNYAEQF. In full, the CDR3 is CASSSRPNYAEQFF.

As for this clone: The listed genes are named as in mouse. The DNA ends 1 residue before the CDR3 does, and the rest of the CDR3 is filled in from the germline J gene. This rearrangement joins TRBV23 to TRBJ2-4; the DNA was not compared with TRBD1, the D call given in the table. The CDR3 is 15 residues long. The germline V gene encodes CDR1 KGHTA and CDR2 FQNQQP. The DNA read from the CDR3 is TGCTCCAGCAGTCAATCGAGGGGACAGGGGAACACCTTGTAC. Amino acid sequence: CSSSQSRGQGNTLY. The full-length CDR3 reads as CSSSQSRGQGNTLYF.

In the case of this clone: Each gene name is a mouse one. The CDR3 goes on 1 residue after the read ends, and that part is filled in from the germline J gene. This chain uses TRBV26 with TRBJ1-6; 10 positions match TRBD1. TRBJ1-6 is an ORF for which the function is uncertain. This CDR3 region has 15 residues. V lost 4 bases, J lost 6 bases, and 3 bases stayed unmatched. Looked up from germline, CDR1 is KGHPV and CDR2 is FQNQEV (reference sequence). The CDR3 loop is CASSRTGGGNSPLYF. The part of the CDR3 DNA that was read is TGTGCCAGCAGTCGGACAGGGGGAGGTAATTCGCCCCTCTAC.

This clone is large. The gene names given are mouse names. Sequencing ends 1 residue short of the CDR3 end; the germline J gene provides the rest. The J gene is TRBJ2-2, the V gene TRBV31, with 11 bases that match TRBD2. In germline, CDR1 is GKSSPN, CDR2 SITVG. The ends lost 0 bases at V and 2 bases at J; junction bases unmatched: 2. The CDR3 consists of 16 residues. The CDR3 bases that were read are TGTGCCTGGAGTCTTCGGACTGGGGGGAACACCGGGCAGCTCTAC. This codes for CAWSLRTGGNTGQLY. The CDR3, in full, reads CAWSLRTGGNTGQLYF.

Details on this clone: Genes and germline are mouse. The DNA ends 1 residue before the CDR3 does, and the rest of the CDR3 is filled in from the germline J gene. The chain employs TRBV13-3 and TRBJ2-5, with TRBD2 identical over 8 bases. The germline V gene has CDR1 NNHDY and CDR2 SYVADS. V was clipped by 2 bases and J by 0 bases; unmatched bases: 11. The CDR3 is made up of 18 amino acids. The CDR3 spells CASSEERLGGLNQDTQYF. The sequenced CDR3 bases are TGTGCCAGCAGTGAAGAGCGGCTGGGGGGACTTAACCAAGACACCCAGTAC.

A remark on this clone: Mouse gene names and germline throughout. Partial CDR3 DNA: TGTGCCAGCAGTCCACAGAGGGACACAGAAGTCTTC. It translates to CASSPQRDTEVF. Given in full, the CDR3 is CASSPQRDTEVFF. V and J are TRBV26 and TRBJ1-1; D is ambiguous. With the read ending 1 residue before the CDR3 end, the germline J gene is used to fill in that end. The CDR3 is made up of 13 amino acids. Trimming removed 4 bases at V and 3 bases at J, with 9 bases between. CDR1 and CDR2 (germline): KGHPV, FQNQEV (reference sequence).

Worth noting for this clone: Genes here carry mouse names. Read sequence stops 1 residue before the CDR3 end, and the germline J gene provides the missing end. The rearrangement links TRBV26 to TRBJ1-1; D is uncertain. Germline V CDR1 and CDR2: KGHPV, FQNQEV (reference sequence). This CDR3 has 12 residues. V shed 2 bases and J shed 4 bases, with 5 bases lying between them. The CDR3 sequence is CASSLDTTEVFF. CDR3 DNA (partial): TGTGCCAGCAGTCTGGACACCACAGAAGTCTTC.

A note on this clone: The gene names here belong to mouse. The sequence runs out 1 residue before the end of the CDR3; the remainder is reconstructed from the germline J gene. The chain recombines TRBV12-1 with TRBJ1-2; no clear D. CDR1 and CDR2 from the germline V gene are SGHSN and HYEKVE. V was cut by 2 bases and J by 0 bases, with 6 bases left in between. This CDR3 region has 13 residues. CDR3 bases read: TGTGCCAGCTCTCGGCATGCAAACTCCGACTACACC. Encoded protein: CASSRHANSDYT. The entire CDR3 protein is CASSRHANSDYTF.

To note about this clone: All gene names here are mouse names. With the read ending 1 residue before the CDR3 end, the germline J gene is used to fill in that end. Other DNA sequences in the sample encode the same CDR3. V is TRBV23 and J is TRBJ1-2; the table's D call, TRBD1, was not checked against the DNA. CDR1 is KGHTA, CDR2 FQNQQP, per germline. The CDR3 length is 13 residues. CDR3 sequence: CSSSLDRASDYTF. The DNA read from the CDR3 is TGCTCCAGCAGTCTCGACAGGGCCTCCGACTACACC.

In its sample, this clone was seen a few times. Mouse germline and gene names are used. The sequenced fragment ends 1 residue before the CDR3 boundary, so the rest is inferred from the germline J gene. The chain recombines TRBV23 with TRBJ1-2. The CDR3 runs to 14 residues. Germline CDR1 is KGHTA and CDR2 is FQNQQP. CDR3 DNA (partial): TGCTCCAGCAGTCAATCGCCGGCAAACTCCGACTACACC. Amino acids: CSSSQSPANSDYT. The entire CDR3 protein is CSSSQSPANSDYTF.

A note on this clone: Any gene name here is a mouse gene name. The CDR3 DNA, read in part, is TGTGCCAGCAGCACCTATGCTGAGCAGTTC. Translated, it gives CASSTYAEQF. The full CDR3 protein reads CASSTYAEQFF. V gene TRBV24 combines with J gene TRBJ2-1; no clear D. Read coverage stops 1 residue before the CDR3 terminus; the germline J gene supplies the remainder. This CDR3 spans 11 amino acids. CDR1 and CDR2 (germline): KGHTA, FRNEEI. V shed 6 bases and J shed 3 bases, with 3 bases lying between them.

As to this clone: These gene names are mouse names. The CDR3 goes on 1 residue after the read ends, and that part is filled in from the germline J gene. This chain joins TRBV26 and TRBJ1-1; 7 bases match TRBD1. The germline gives CDR1 KGHPV, CDR2 FQNQEV (reference sequence). With 4 bases clipped from V and 4 bases from J, the junction kept 0 bases outside the gene matches. The CDR3 totals 12 residues. CDR3 amino acids: CASSRDSTEVFF. CDR3 bases read: TGTGCCAGCAGTCGGGACAGCACAGAAGTCTTC.

In regard to this clone: Germline and genes here are mouse. Read coverage stops 1 residue before the CDR3 terminus; the germline J gene supplies the remainder. The J gene is TRBJ1-4, the V gene TRBV26; no clear D gene. The CDR3 covers 14 residues. Germline V gives CDR1 KGHPV, CDR2 FQNQEV (reference sequence). V was shortened by 7 bases and J by 0 bases, with 9 bases between the two germline ends. The chain's CDR3 is CASTPTISNERLFF. The covered CDR3 bases are TGTGCCAGCACCCCGACAATTTCCAACGAAAGATTATTT.

This clone has more than one count but fewer than ten. Gene labels here are mouse ones. The CDR3 end falls 1 residue outside the read, so it is completed with the germline J gene. V gene TRBV26 combines with J gene TRBJ2-1; weak D call: TRBD1 (6 bases). Germline values: CDR1 KGHPV, CDR2 FQNQEV (reference sequence). Trimming left V 1 base short and J 5 bases short, with 9 bases between. CDR3 length equals 14 residues. The CDR3 loop reads CASSLFRDNAEQFF. Incomplete CDR3 DNA: TGTGCCAGCAGTCTGTTCCGGGACAATGCTGAGCAGTTC.

With respect to this clone: Germline and genes: mouse. Coverage ceases 1 residue before the CDR3 finishes, and the germline J gene fills in the end. The genes are TRBV13-2 and TRBJ2-5; 7 nucleotides match TRBD2. The CDR3 runs 13 residues. The ends lost 5 bases at V and 4 bases at J; junction bases unmatched: 4. Germline V lookup: CDR1 NNHNN, CDR2 SYGAGS (reference sequence). CDR3 bases read: TGTGCCAGCGGCAACTGGGGCGAAGACACCCAGTAC. It is translated as CASGNWGEDTQY. The CDR3, in full, reads CASGNWGEDTQYF.